The 4 T cell receptor beta chains in this list originate from one sample, sequenced in a study of shared clonotypes between healthy human individuals. Assay used: immunoSEQ multiplex PCR; TCRdb lists only in-frame clones, some missing. The sample holds approximately 2.5 million clones; just over 90% are singletons and the top ten take about 0.13%. Sequenced input: naive CD4+ T cells sorted from blood. Described subset: CD45RA+ positively selected. The receptor source for this set is a man younger than 35 in good health.

The V gene is TRBV4-1, the J gene TRBJ2-5, with D tentatively TRBD2 (5 bases). The CDR3 loop spans 14 amino acids. Per the germline V gene, CDR1 is MGHRA and CDR2 is YSYEKL. Trimming pared 2 bases from V and 4 bases from J, leaving 11 bases between. DNA of the CDR3: TGCGCCAGCAGCCAAAATGCGGGCTTAGAGACCCAGTACTTC. Its translation is CASSQNAGLETQYF.

This clone was observed a single time. V and J are TRBV10-3 and TRBJ2-7, with a tentative D call TRBD2 (6 bases). The CDR3 runs to 14 residues. Germline V gives CDR1 ENHRY, CDR2 SYGVKD. Trimming left V 3 bases short and J 6 bases short, with 15 bases between. In nucleotides, the CDR3 is TGTGCCATCAGTGACCGCAAGCAGGGACTCGAGCAGTACTTC. Translation gives CAISDRKQGLEQYF.

The V call is TRBV29-1, the J call TRBJ2-1, with D tentatively TRBD1 (6 bases). The CDR3 has 13 residues. Germline V gives CDR1 SQVTM, CDR2 ANQGSEA. V was cut by 4 bases and J by 4 bases, with 11 bases left in between. The CDR3 DNA reads as TGCAGCGTTGGGACAACAGGGTACAATGAGCAGTTCTTC. Translation gives CSVGTTGYNEQFF.

This clone appeared once. V and J are TRBV2 and TRBJ2-3, with 8 bases aligning to TRBD2. The germline gives CDR1 SNHLY, CDR2 FYNNEI. The V gene end was trimmed by 6 bases and the J gene end by 0 bases; junction bases not matched to a gene: 11. This CDR3 region has 17 residues. CDR3 nucleotide sequence: TGTGCCAGCAGCAGAACTTATAGCGGGACCAGCACAGATACGCAGTATTTT. As protein: CASSRTYSGTSTDTQYF.